The rows below give T cell receptor beta chains drawn from one sample of a study of T-cell reconstitution after alpha-beta-depleted transplantation in children. Via MiXCR, TCRdb re-called the PCR reads, giving one row per CDR3 protein. The repertoire holds hundreds of thousands of distinct CDR3 sequences, with roughly 15% as singletons. The specimen was PBMCs from the stem cell graft donor, collected from the stem cell graft. Receptors originate from a human donor who donated a stem cell graft to a child with acute myeloid leukemia. Each CDR3 is given with its conserved first and last residue. The order of the fields is D gene, clone size, V gene, J gene, CDR3 DNA, CDR3 protein. The D gene is left open where the match is weak. Clone size is stated in some rows and not others, as once, few, many or a class when expanded.

D gene: .; clone size: .; V gene: TRBV7-8; J gene: TRBJ1-2; CDR3 DNA: TGTGCCAGCAGCTCCGGGTCAGCGGGGGAAGCTAACTATGGCTACACCTTC; CDR3 protein: CASSSGSAGEANYGYTF
D gene: .; clone size: many; V gene: TRBV20-1; J gene: TRBJ2-5; CDR3 DNA: TGCAGTGCTAGAGATGATGCTACAAGCCAAGAGACCCAGTACTTC; CDR3 protein: CSARDDATSQETQYF
D gene: TRBD1; clone size: many; V gene: TRBV12-3/TRBV12-4; J gene: TRBJ1-1; CDR3 DNA: TGTGCCAGCAAGCAGGGGAGGGGGCACACTGAAGCTTTCTTT; CDR3 protein: CASKQGRGHTEAFF
D gene: .; clone size: many; V gene: TRBV20-1; J gene: TRBJ1-5; CDR3 DNA: TGCAGTGCTCTACGGGGACCGACCAATCAGCCCCAGCATTTT; CDR3 protein: CSALRGPTNQPQHF
D gene: .; clone size: many; V gene: TRBV4-2; J gene: TRBJ2-2; CDR3 DNA: TGTGCCAGCAGCCAAGAGCCCAATTATTTGCGGGGTGCGAACACCGGGGAGCTGTTTTTT; CDR3 protein: CASSQEPNYLRGANTGELFF
D gene: .; clone size: few; V gene: TRBV5-1; J gene: TRBJ2-3; CDR3 DNA: TGCGCCAGCTCCCAGCCGAGCACAGATACGCAGTATTTT; CDR3 protein: CASSQPSTDTQYF
D gene: .; clone size: many; V gene: TRBV20-1; J gene: TRBJ2-5; CDR3 DNA: TGCAGTGCTAGTTCCGGCGGGGAGACCCAGTACTTC; CDR3 protein: CSASSGGETQYF
D gene: .; clone size: many; V gene: TRBV20-1; J gene: TRBJ2-7; CDR3 DNA: TGCAGTGCTAGACACCACCGGGACCCTACGGCCTACGAGCAGTACTTC; CDR3 protein: CSARHHRDPTAYEQYF
D gene: .; clone size: few; V gene: TRBV24-1; J gene: TRBJ2-3; CDR3 DNA: TGTGCCACCAGTGACGGACCTACAGATACGCAGTATTTT; CDR3 protein: CATSDGPTDTQYF
D gene: TRBD2; clone size: few; V gene: TRBV12-3/TRBV12-4; J gene: TRBJ2-5; CDR3 DNA: TGTGCCAGCAGTTTAGCACCGGGGGGGTTAGAGACCCAGTACTTC; CDR3 protein: CASSLAPGGLETQYF
D gene: .; clone size: .; V gene: TRBV20-1; J gene: TRBJ2-1; CDR3 DNA: TGCAGTGCTAGGGAGGTCGAATCCAGCAATGAGCAGTTCTTC; CDR3 protein: CSAREVESSNEQFF
D gene: .; clone size: many; V gene: TRBV29-1; J gene: TRBJ2-5; CDR3 DNA: TGCAGCGTTGGGGGGGTGCTTCTTCAAGAGACCCAGTACTTC; CDR3 protein: CSVGGVLLQETQYF
D gene: .; clone size: .; V gene: TRBV20-1; J gene: TRBJ1-1; CDR3 DNA: TGCAGTGCTGGAAGACAGGTCGGCAGTCCCGAAGCTTTCTTT; CDR3 protein: CSAGRQVGSPEAFF
D gene: .; clone size: few; V gene: TRBV29-1; J gene: TRBJ2-2; CDR3 DNA: TGCAGCGTTGAAGAAGGCGGGGGACATACGAACACCGGGGAGCTGTTTTTT; CDR3 protein: CSVEEGGGHTNTGELFF
D gene: .; clone size: few; V gene: TRBV20-1; J gene: TRBJ1-4; CDR3 DNA: TGCAGTGCTAGCGCCCCTCGAAGGGAAAAACTGTTTTTT; CDR3 protein: CSASAPRREKLFF
D gene: .; clone size: few; V gene: TRBV10-3; J gene: TRBJ1-6; CDR3 DNA: TGTGCCATCAGTGGAGGGTTGGATTCACCCCTCCACTTT; CDR3 protein: CAISGGLDSPLHF
D gene: .; clone size: many; V gene: TRBV12-3/TRBV12-4; J gene: TRBJ1-1; CDR3 DNA: TGTGCCAGCAGTCCGGACACGGGGAACACTGAAGCTTTCTTT; CDR3 protein: CASSPDTGNTEAFF
D gene: .; clone size: once; V gene: TRBV12-3/TRBV12-4; J gene: TRBJ1-1; CDR3 DNA: TGTGCCAGCAGTCCCCGACAGCGTTCGTCTTTCTTT; CDR3 protein: CASSPRQRSSFF
D gene: TRBD1; clone size: few; V gene: TRBV29-1; J gene: TRBJ2-7; CDR3 DNA: TGCAGCGCCGGGACAGACCTCTACGAGCAGTACTTC; CDR3 protein: CSAGTDLYEQYF
D gene: .; clone size: .; V gene: TRBV7-2; J gene: TRBJ2-3; CDR3 DNA: TGTGCCAGCAGCCCCAGGGGTAGAGGGACAGATACGCAGTATTTT; CDR3 protein: CASSPRGRGTDTQYF
D gene: .; clone size: many; V gene: TRBV20-1; J gene: TRBJ1-2; CDR3 DNA: TGCAGGACAAACAGGGACGAAGATGGCTACACCTTC; CDR3 protein: CRTNRDEDGYTF
D gene: TRBD2; clone size: many; V gene: TRBV20-1; J gene: TRBJ2-3; CDR3 DNA: TGCAGTGCTAGGCGTAGCGGGGGGGCCGGAGATACGCAGTATTTT; CDR3 protein: CSARRSGGAGDTQYF
D gene: TRBD1; clone size: many; V gene: TRBV29-1; J gene: TRBJ2-7; CDR3 DNA: TGCAGCGTTGTAGGCAGGGGGCGAAAATACGAGCAGTACTTC; CDR3 protein: CSVVGRGRKYEQYF
D gene: .; clone size: few; V gene: TRBV29-1; J gene: TRBJ2-6; CDR3 DNA: TGCAGCGTTTACCTGGTGAGCTCTGGGGCCAACGTCCTGACTTTC; CDR3 protein: CSVYLVSSGANVLTF
D gene: TRBD1; clone size: few; V gene: TRBV14; J gene: TRBJ1-1; CDR3 DNA: TGTGCCAGCAGCAAACCGGGACAGGACATGAACACTGAAGCTTTCTTT; CDR3 protein: CASSKPGQDMNTEAFF
D gene: TRBD2; clone size: few; V gene: TRBV12-3/TRBV12-4; J gene: TRBJ2-1; CDR3 DNA: TGTGCCAGCAGGGGACTAGCGAGCTCCTACAATGAGCAGTTCTTC; CDR3 protein: CASRGLASSYNEQFF
D gene: TRBD1; clone size: .; V gene: TRBV12-3/TRBV12-4; J gene: TRBJ2-1; CDR3 DNA: TGTGCCAGCAGCCCGAGGGGGCCGGTACCGAGCTCCTACAATGAGCAGTTCTTC; CDR3 protein: CASSPRGPVPSSYNEQFF
D gene: .; clone size: .; V gene: TRBV10-3; J gene: TRBJ1-1; CDR3 DNA: TGTGCCATCAGTGACGCGGGGAACAGTCAAGGCACTGAAGCTTTCTTT; CDR3 protein: CAISDAGNSQGTEAFF
D gene: .; clone size: many; V gene: TRBV6-5; J gene: TRBJ1-1; CDR3 DNA: TGTGCCAGCAGTTACAAGGGGCGCGTGGTTGAAGCTTTCTTT; CDR3 protein: CASSYKGRVVEAFF